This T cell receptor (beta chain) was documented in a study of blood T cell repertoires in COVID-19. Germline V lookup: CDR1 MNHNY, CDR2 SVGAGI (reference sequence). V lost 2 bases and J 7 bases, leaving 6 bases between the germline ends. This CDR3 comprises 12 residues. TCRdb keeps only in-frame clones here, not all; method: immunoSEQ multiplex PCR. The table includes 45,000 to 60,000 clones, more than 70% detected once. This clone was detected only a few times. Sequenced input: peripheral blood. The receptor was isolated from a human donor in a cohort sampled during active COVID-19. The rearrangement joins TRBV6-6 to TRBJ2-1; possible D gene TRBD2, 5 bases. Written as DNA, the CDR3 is TGTGCCAGCAGTTACAGGGAGAATGAGCAGTTCTTC. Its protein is CASSYRENEQFF.